The present T cell receptor (beta chain) was sequenced within a study of shared T cell receptors in the human thymus. TCRdb's copy holds only in-frame clones and misses some; the assay was immunoSEQ multiplex PCR. This table has hundreds of thousands of clones, roughly 90% appearing once. The CDR3 loop spans 14 amino acids. The germline gives CDR1 SQVTM, CDR2 ANQGSEA. The junction had 0 bases not matched to a gene; V was cut back by 1 base and J by 0 bases. This clone was observed a single time. These data were also filed under a second study, of human thymus T cells. That paper notes: Donors were healthy Finnish babies undergoing corrective operations for congenital heart defects. Resections obtained during corrective heart surgery supplied the thymus tissue. Seemingly biased V and J gene usage marked thymic and blood repertoires. Highly overlapping thymic repertoires among unrelated individuals were reported in related research.

This rearrangement joins TRBV29-1 to TRBJ2-7; 10 nucleotides match TRBD2. The receptor was derived from a boy under two years old with a congenital heart defect. Source material: thymocytes. CDR3 in amino acids: CSVEGTSGSYEQYF. CDR3 bases: TGCAGCGTTGAAGGGACTAGCGGCTCCTACGAGCAGTACTTC.